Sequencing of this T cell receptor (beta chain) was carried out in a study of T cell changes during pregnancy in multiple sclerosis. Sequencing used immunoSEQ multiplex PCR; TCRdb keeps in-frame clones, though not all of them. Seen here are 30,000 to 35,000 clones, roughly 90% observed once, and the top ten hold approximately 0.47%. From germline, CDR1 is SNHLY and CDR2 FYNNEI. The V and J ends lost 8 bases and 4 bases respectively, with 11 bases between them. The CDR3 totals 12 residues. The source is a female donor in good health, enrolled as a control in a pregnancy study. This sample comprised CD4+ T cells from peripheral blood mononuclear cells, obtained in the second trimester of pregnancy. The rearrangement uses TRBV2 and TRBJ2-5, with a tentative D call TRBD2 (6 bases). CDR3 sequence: CASRRETETQYF. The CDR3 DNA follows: TGTGCCAGCCGCCGGGAGACAGAGACCCAGTACTTC.